Listed here are 29 T cell receptor beta chains from one sample, sequenced in a study of control samples from healthy donors and cancer patients. Using immunoSEQ multiplex PCR, the repertoire was profiled, and TCRdb retains in-frame clones only, with some absent. The data contain around 94,000 clones, around nine tenths of them singletons. Input material: blood. The source of these receptors is a woman aged 18-35 years in good health.

The genes are TRBV6-1 and TRBJ2-7; possibly TRBD1 for D (6 bases). The V end was cut by 0 bases, the J end by 2 bases, with 14 bases between. The CDR3 has 16 amino acids. The V gene's germline CDR1 is MNHNS and CDR2 SASEGT. Here the CDR3 reads CASSEAGAMKTYEQYF. CDR3 sequence (DNA): TGTGCCAGCAGTGAAGCGGGGGCCATGAAAACCTACGAGCAGTACTTC.

The V call is TRBV5-1, the J call TRBJ1-6; possibly TRBD1 for D (5 bases). The CDR3 covers 14 residues. The ends were cut back, 0 bases at V and 10 bases at J, with 11 bases in the middle. Germline V gene lookup returns CDR1 SGHRS and CDR2 YFSETQ. The CDR3 protein is CASSLDQGGSPLHF. CDR3 DNA sequence: TGCGCCAGCAGCTTGGACCAGGGAGGATCACCCCTCCACTTT.

This clone was recorded once. This chain uses TRBV9 with TRBJ2-2, with 7 nucleotides matching TRBD2. CDR3 length equals 17 residues. The germline V gene encodes CDR1 SGDLS and CDR2 YYNGEE. After removal of 0 bases from V and 4 bases from J, the junction contained 9 bases not matched to a gene. CDR3 sequence (DNA): TGTGCCAGCAGCGTAGGTGGGAGGGGATCCTTCACCGGGGAGCTGTTTTTT. It encodes CASSVGGRGSFTGELFF.

The chain links TRBV5-6 to TRBJ1-1, with D tentatively TRBD1 (5 bases). The CDR3 spans 15 residues. Per the germline V gene, CDR1 is SGHDT and CDR2 is YYEEEE. Trimming removed 1 base from V and 0 bases from J, with 10 bases in between. The CDR3 region has the DNA TGTGCCAGCAGCTTGCAGGGAGATGTGAACACTGAAGCTTTCTTT. The encoded protein is CASSLQGDVNTEAFF. The full variable domain, in which reference TRBV5-6 and TRBJ1-1 provide the parts outside the CDR3, is DAGVTQSPTHLIKTRGQQVTLRCSPKSGHDTVSWYQQALGQGPQFIFQYYEEEERQRGNFPDRFSGHQFPNYSSELNVNALLLGDSALYLCASSLQGDVNTEAFFGQGTRLTVV.

This chain's CDR3 is CASRGQGQDTEAFF. CDR3 in DNA: TGTGCCAGCAGGGGACAGGGACAGGACACTGAAGCTTTCTTT. The chain employs TRBV2 and TRBJ1-1; TRBD1 matches 9 bases. There are 14 residues in the CDR3. Germline lookup yields CDR1 SNHLY and CDR2 FYNNEI. V was clipped by 6 bases and J by 3 bases; unmatched bases: 5.

V is TRBV5-1 and J is TRBJ1-3; D might be TRBD1 (5 bases). Germline V gene sequence: CDR1 SGHRS, CDR2 YFSETQ. The CDR3 consists of 16 residues. The V and J ends lost 0 bases and 4 bases respectively, with 14 bases between them. The CDR3 DNA follows: TGCGCCAGCAGCTTGGATCCGGGGACTGGCGGAAACACCATATATTTT. Residues: CASSLDPGTGGNTIYF.

The rearrangement uses TRBV5-4 and TRBJ2-2; TRBD1 matches 7 bases. V lost 3 bases and J lost 5; bases outside the gene matches: 4. Germline CDR1 SGHNT, CDR2 YYREEE (reference sequence). The CDR3 runs 14 residues. CDR3 nucleotides: TGTGCCAGCAGCTCACAGACAGGGACCGGGGAGCTGTTTTTT. This encodes CASSSQTGTGELFF.

A few counts support this clone. The rearrangement links TRBV29-1 to TRBJ2-5; D unclear. The CDR3 loop spans 11 amino acids. Trimming removed 3 bases at V and 3 bases at J, with 5 bases between. The germline gives CDR1 SQVTM, CDR2 ANQGSEA. The CDR3 DNA follows: TGCAGCGTTGATGTCGAAGAGACCCAGTACTTC. Its protein is CSVDVEETQYF.

V is TRBV5-1 and J is TRBJ1-2; 8 bases fit TRBD1. V was pared by 2 bases and J by 13 bases, with 4 bases of the junction left unmatched. This CDR3 comprises 11 residues. Germline lookup yields CDR1 SGHRS and CDR2 YFSETQ. The DNA for the CDR3 is TGCGCCAGCAGCTTTGGGGACAGGTCCACCTTC. Translating it yields CASSFGDRSTF.

In this sample, this clone turned up once. The J gene is TRBJ1-2, the V gene TRBV10-3, with D possibly matching TRBD1 (5 bases). Germline-derived CDR1 and CDR2 are ENHRY and SYGVKD. Trimming removed 1 base at V and 6 bases at J, with 15 bases between. This CDR3 has 15 amino acids. The CDR3 region is CAISEWQGGSDGYTF. The CDR3, as DNA: TGTGCCATCAGTGAGTGGCAGGGAGGGTCCGATGGCTACACCTTC.

This chain joins TRBV18 and TRBJ1-3; weak D call: TRBD1 (6 bases). Trimming removed 4 bases at V and 2 bases at J, with 15 bases between. The germline V gene has CDR1 KGHSH and CDR2 LQKENI. The CDR3 length is 16 residues. The CDR3 sequence: CASSLGQPTAGNTIYF. The CDR3, as DNA: TGTGCCAGCTCACTCGGACAGCCGACGGCTGGAAACACCATATATTTT.

This sequence joins TRBV7-9 and TRBJ1-2; the D is unclear. With 2 bases removed from V and 3 bases from J, the gap between germline ends came to 10 bases. The CDR3 contains 14 residues. CDR1 is SEHNR, CDR2 FQNEAQ, per germline (reference sequence). The CDR3 bases are TGTGCCAGCAGCTTAACAGAAGTAGACTATGGCTACACCTTC. Encoded protein: CASSLTEVDYGYTF.

This chain links TRBV9 with TRBJ1-1, with 7 bases matching TRBD1. Germline lookup yields CDR1 SGDLS and CDR2 YYNGEE. There are 18 residues in the CDR3. The ends lost 2 bases at V and 1 base at J; junction bases unmatched: 14. CDR3 sequence (DNA): TGTGCCAGCAGCGTCGGGCAAATACGACAGGGAGGGAACACTGAAGCTTTCTTT. Encoded protein: CASSVGQIRQGGNTEAFF. The full variable domain, rest sourced from reference TRBV9 and TRBJ1-1, is DSGVTQTPKHLITATGQRVTLRCSPRSGDLSVYWYQQSLDQGLQFLIQYYNGEERAKGNILERFSAQQFPDLHSELNLSSLELGDSALYFCASSVGQIRQGGNTEAFFGQGTRLTVV.

The chain is built from TRBV2 and TRBJ2-1; tentative D call: TRBD1 (7 bases). Per germline, CDR1 SNHLY and CDR2 FYNNEI. The CDR3 extends over 17 amino acids. Trimming removed 0 bases at V and 5 bases at J, with 17 bases between. The CDR3 loop reads CASSEAWRGLNNNEQFF. The DNA of the CDR3 is TGTGCCAGCAGTGAAGCTTGGAGGGGGCTCAACAACAATGAGCAGTTCTTC.

The V call is TRBV4-2, the J call TRBJ1-1; TRBD1 might be the D (5 bases). The CDR3 runs 15 residues. From germline, CDR1 is LGHNA and CDR2 YNFKEQ. The V end lost 1 base, the J end lost 5 bases, and 14 bases lay between the germline ends. CDR3 sequence reads: CASSQVIGTETEAFF. In nucleotides, the CDR3 is TGTGCCAGCAGCCAAGTCATAGGGACGGAAACTGAAGCTTTCTTT.

The CDR3 sequence: CASSLGGGVSGNTIYF. CDR3 coding DNA: TGTGCCAGCAGCTTAGGAGGCGGCGTGAGTGGAAACACCATATATTTT. V gene TRBV7-9 combines with J gene TRBJ1-3; D is ambiguous. V lost 1 base and J lost 3, with 13 bases in between. Germline V CDR1 and CDR2: SEHNR, FQNEAQ (reference sequence). This CDR3 contains 16 residues.

This chain uses TRBV4-2 with TRBJ1-1; D gene unclear. Germline V gene data show CDR1 as LGHNA and CDR2 as YNFKEQ. Between the trimmed V and J ends, which lost 1 base and 6 bases, there was a span of 15 bases. CDR3 length equals 15 residues. Written as DNA, the CDR3 is TGTGCCAGCAGCCAAGCTAAGCCCCGGAGGTCTGAAGCTTTCTTT. Translation gives CASSQAKPRRSEAFF.

The chain uses TRBV3-1 (or the pseudogene TRBV3-2) and TRBJ2-7, with no clear D. Germline V gene lookup returns CDR1 LGHDT and CDR2 YNNKEL (reference sequence). The CDR3 runs to 16 residues. Trimming left V 3 bases short and J 2 bases short, with 17 bases between. The CDR3 loop is CASSQTERTETYEQYF. CDR3 nucleotide sequence: TGTGCCAGCAGCCAGACTGAAAGGACGGAAACCTACGAGCAGTACTTC.

The rearrangement uses TRBV6-6 and TRBJ1-1; D gene uncertain. The CDR3 spans 14 residues. Germline V gene data show CDR1 as MNHNY and CDR2 as SVGAGI (reference sequence). Trimming left V 6 bases short and J 1 base short, with 12 bases between. The CDR3 reads CASSPRQRNTEAFF. The CDR3 bases are TGTGCCAGCAGCCCCAGGCAGAGGAACACTGAAGCTTTCTTT.

The chain is built from TRBV19 and TRBJ1-2; weak D call: TRBD1 (5 bases). CDR3 length: 13 residues. CDR1 and CDR2 from the germline V gene are LNHDA and SQIVND (reference sequence). Trimming removed 6 bases from V and 2 bases from J, with 10 bases in between. CDR3 amino acids: CASRTGANYGYTF. Written as DNA, the CDR3 is TGTGCCAGTAGAACAGGAGCCAACTATGGCTACACCTTC.

The CDR3 loop is CASSASRTGYGYTF. CDR3 DNA: TGTGCCAGCAGCGCATCGCGGACAGGGTATGGCTACACCTTC. This chain links TRBV14 with TRBJ1-2, with TRBD1 matching 8 bases. CDR3 size: 14 residues. The J segment lost 5 bases and the V segment lost 5 bases, leaving 7 bases of the junction unmatched. The germline CDR1 and CDR2 sequences are SGHDN and FVKESK. Full variable domain (rest looked up from reference TRBV14 and TRBJ1-2): EAGVTQFPSHSVIEKGQTVTLRCDPISGHDNLYWYRRVMGKEIKFLLHFVKESKQDESGMPNNRFLAERTGGTYSTLKVQPAELEDSGVYFCASSASRTGYGYTFGSGTRLTVV.

This chain joins TRBV19 and TRBJ2-1; 14 bases line up with TRBD2. The CDR3 totals 17 residues. Germline CDR1 and CDR2: LNHDA and SQIVND (reference sequence). The junction had 5 bases not matched to a gene; V was cut back by 6 bases and J by 1 base. CDR3 bases: TGTGCCAGTAGGGGACTAGCGGGGGCCTCTTCCTACAATGAGCAGTTCTTC. Its translation: CASRGLAGASSYNEQFF.

This clone has just a few counts. This sequence joins TRBV7-9 and TRBJ1-1, with D unresolved. This CDR3 is built from 14 residues. The V and J ends lost 2 bases and 1 base respectively, with 8 bases between them. The germline V gene has CDR1 SEHNR and CDR2 FQNEAQ (reference sequence). CDR3 amino acids: CASSLRAENTEAFF. CDR3 sequence (DNA): TGTGCCAGCAGCTTAAGGGCAGAGAACACTGAAGCTTTCTTT.

This clone was seen just once. This rearrangement joins TRBV13 to TRBJ1-1; D is undetermined. V was trimmed by 5 bases and J by 9 bases, leaving 13 bases between them. CDR1 is PRHDT, CDR2 FYEKMQ, per germline (reference sequence). The CDR3 loop spans 12 amino acids. CDR3 nucleotides: TGTGCCAGCAGCCGAAACCGGGAAAAAGCTTTCTTT. Encoded protein: CASSRNREKAFF.

The J gene is TRBJ1-3, the V gene TRBV15; the D gene is possibly TRBD1 (6 bases). Trimming shortened V by 3 bases and J by 4 bases, and 10 bases separated the two germline ends. The length of the CDR3 is 14 residues. Germline CDR1 is LNHNV and CDR2 is YYDKDF (reference sequence). The CDR3 sequence is CATSRETGGNTIYF. The CDR3 DNA follows: TGTGCCACCAGCAGGGAGACAGGAGGAAACACCATATATTTT.

The gene calls are TRBV4-1 and TRBJ1-2, with 11 bases fitting TRBD1. From germline, CDR1 is MGHRA and CDR2 YSYEKL. The trim removed 2 bases at V and 9 bases at J, leaving 8 bases unmatched. The CDR3 runs 15 residues. CDR3 nucleotide sequence: TGCGCCAGCAGCCAACCCGGACAGGGGGCGCATAGCTACACCTTC. Its translation: CASSQPGQGAHSYTF.

The rearrangement links TRBV5-6 to TRBJ2-7; 10 positions match TRBD2. The V gene's germline CDR1 is SGHDT and CDR2 YYEEEE. J lost 2 bases, V lost 0 bases, and 5 bases had no gene match. The CDR3 runs 16 residues. The CDR3 DNA reads TGTGCCAGCAGCTTGGGGCTAGCGGGGGTTACCTACGAGCAGTACTTC. As protein: CASSLGLAGVTYEQYF.

The chain couples TRBV18 to TRBJ1-3, with a weak D call TRBD1 (5 bases). This CDR3 has 15 residues. Germline CDR1 and CDR2: KGHSH and LQKENI. V dropped 2 bases and J dropped 0 bases, with 8 bases sitting between them. CDR3 amino acids: CASSPGASSGNTIYF. For the CDR3, the DNA is TGTGCCAGCTCACCAGGGGCTAGCTCTGGAAACACCATATATTTT.

The chain uses TRBV25-1 and TRBJ1-3; no definite D call. The germline V gene has CDR1 MGHDK and CDR2 SYGVNS. The CDR3 loop spans 15 amino acids. The V end lost 2 bases, the J end lost 0 bases, and 8 bases lay between the germline ends. The CDR3 DNA reads as TGTGCCAGCAGTGAAACTGTTAGCTCTGGAAACACCATATATTTT. Translated, it gives CASSETVSSGNTIYF.